The text below deals with one T cell receptor (beta chain). This clonotype was seen a single time. Its antigen specificity is not known. No clone much larger than this one lies a single base away; base qualities are absent. One read offers little support. The source of the sample is a study of CD8 T cells in Susac syndrome (dated by TCRdb to the late 2010s). For context, the study as a whole: Among the Susac syndrome patients who were sequenced, clinically active disease was present in about 6 and clinical remission was observed in under ten. Susac syndrome patients were therapy-naive, on corticosteroids (some also receiving IVIg), or on IVIg alone at blood withdrawal. Whether CD8+ T cell activation and differentiation in Susac syndrome was antigen driven was tested using repertoire sequencing. Findings and caveats that apply to the study as a whole: No clonal expansion was detected in the CD4+ T cell repertoire of Susac syndrome patients. The number of individuals in the TCR sequencing and HLA analysis was acknowledged as relatively small.

V loses 2 bases at its end and J loses 7 bases; junction bases beyond the gene matches: 23. CDR3 length: 19 amino acids, cysteine to phenylalanine. Here the CDR3 DNA is all that survives: 57 bases in frame from base 1. From a lookup of the germline V gene (reference sequence), CDR1 and CDR2 are GTSNPN and SVGIG. Peripheral blood CD8+ and CD4+ T cells from healthy donors, Susac syndrome patients and multiple sclerosis patients were profiled using high-throughput TCR beta sequencing. The Susac syndrome patients fulfilled recently defined diagnostic criteria for definite or probable disease. Bulk CD8+ and CD4+ T cells were purified by magnetic negative isolation, whereas CD8+ TEMRA cells were enriched by FACS. Blood was collected in EDTA tubes and processed within 24 hours, with PBMCs isolated through density gradient centrifugation. PBMCs destined for TCR sequencing were cryopreserved in liquid nitrogen and later thawed in a 37 °C water bath. The sorted or isolated CD4+, CD8+ and CD8+ TEMRA cells reached a purity of at least 90%.

RNA was extracted using the RNeasy kit, and roughly 0.5 to 1 microgram was reverse transcribed with random hexamers. TCR beta CDR3 regions were amplified with the immunoSEQ multiplex PCR assay covering 54 Vbeta and 13 Jbeta segments. To correct PCR amplification bias, a synthetic template baseline was used for both primer optimization and computational correction. As for the authors' bioinformatics: Reads were annotated to V, D and J genes according to IMGT and were analyzed with immunoSEQ Analyzer, with only productive sequences retained. To calculate clonality, Shannon entropy was normalized by log2 of the number of productive unique sequences and then subtracted from one. For each patient and control, public and private clones were evaluated among the 100 most prevalent clones. Clones were defined as Susac-specific if absent from the healthy and MS cohorts, from more than 900 published viral clones and from other ImmuneACCESS disease sequences. TCRdb reran the public reads through fastp at Q25 and MiXCR, keeping productive beta chains. Rows with one shared CDR3 protein collapse into an entry with the most common genes and DNA. The V and J calls were determined by TCRdb, not by the authors. This sample holds 150,000 to 200,000 distinct CDR3 sequences; 95% were observed only once. The ten largest clones add up to around 0.1% of the sample.

The clonotype was recovered from a human donor with Susac syndrome. The chain links TRBV30 with TRBJ2-3, and 8 junctional nucleotides match TRBD1. The sequenced sample was CD4+ T cells from PBMCs. At the DNA level, the sequence is TGTGCCTGGAGTCTAGACAGGGGCCGTCCTTGGGATGCAAGAAATACGCAGTATTTT. It is translated as CAWSLDRGRPWDARNTQYF.